This T cell receptor beta chain was sequenced for a study of blood T cell repertoires in COVID-19. Study background: Samples of COVID-19 (acute and convalescent) were obtained from the United States, Italy and Spain. T cells, B-cell-depleted T cells, or PBMCs supplied cDNA or gDNA.

V dropped 11 bases and J dropped 5 bases, with 21 bases sitting between them. The CDR3 covers 14 residues. Germline V CDR1 and CDR2: SGHVS, FQNEAQ. Enrolled during active infection, Seattle patients were then followed longitudinally. Sequencing used immunoSEQ multiplex PCR; TCRdb keeps in-frame clones, though not all of them. Seen here are about 480,000 clones, 85% to 90% observed once, and the top ten hold around 8%. Source material: peripheral blood. The chain uses TRBV7-8 and TRBJ2-5, with D perhaps matching TRBD1 (6 bases). The receptor was derived from a woman between 50 and 59 years old with COVID-19, enrolled during active disease. The chain's CDR3 is CACKGDIATETQYF. The DNA of the CDR3 is TGTGCCTGCAAAGGGGACATAGCAACGGAGACCCAGTACTTC.